The 12 T cell receptor beta chains given below trace back to one sample, sequenced in a study of metastatic and nonmetastatic thyroid tumors (dated by TCRdb to 2019 to 2021). Library preparation was by PCR. Sequencing instrument: Illumina HiSeq 4000. In-frame beta chains were kept once TCRdb had trimmed the public reads at Q25 with fastp and called clones with MiXCR. Here the sample has about 92,000 clones; around 14% occur a single time. Just over 3.5% of the sample is taken by the ten largest. Before undergoing thyroid surgery, none of the patients had been given any kind of treatment. The specimen was blood. Every receptor here comes from a female donor with papillary thyroid cancer or a benign thyroid nodule (not recorded which). Some clones in this sample may be carry-over from other donors' samples.

The sample holds many counts of this clone. This chain uses TRBV20-1 with TRBJ2-7; D is perhaps TRBD1 or TRBD2 (5 bases each). V was clipped by 6 bases and J by 7 bases, with 16 bases between them. Germline-derived CDR1 and CDR2 are DFQATT and SNEGSKA (reference sequence). The CDR3 loop spans 12 amino acids. CDR3: CSARGGRREQYF. The CDR3 DNA sequence: TGCAGTGCACGGGGCGGGCGGAGGGAGCAGTACTTC.

As regards this clone: Possible read error: a much larger clone is one base away. This sample includes further DNA sequences coding for the same CDR3. V gene TRBV13 combines with J gene TRBJ2-7; tentative D call: TRBD2 (7 bases). The V end lost 3 bases, the J end lost 5 bases, and 11 bases lay between the germline ends. Germline-derived CDR1 and CDR2 are PRHDT and FYEKMQ (reference sequence). There are 13 residues in the CDR3. Here the CDR3 reads CASSLGGRDEQYF. The DNA for the CDR3 is TGTGCCAGCAGCTTGGGGGGGCGTGACGAGCAGTACTTC.

This clone was picked up many times. The chain couples TRBV6-6 to TRBJ1-1; no reliable D call. Germline CDR1 and CDR2: MNHNY and SVGAGI (reference sequence). The CDR3 consists of 16 residues. V was trimmed by 2 bases and J by 0 bases, leaving 13 bases between them. Here the CDR3 reads CASSYPLSGLNTEAFF. The CDR3 DNA follows: TGTGCCAGCAGTTACCCTCTTTCGGGGTTGAACACTGAAGCTTTCTTT.

In regard to this clone: The junction departs from the called germline gene at one end, perhaps through a read error. The CDR3 loop reads CASCGSSCEQYF. The CDR3 DNA follows: TGTGCCTCCTGCGGCAGCTCCTGCGAGCAGTACTTC. V and J are TRBV30 and TRBJ2-7; D call uncertain. The CDR3 runs to 12 residues. CDR1 and CDR2 (germline): GTSNPN, SVGIG (reference sequence).

This clone was observed a handful of times. This sequence joins TRBV12-3 or TRBV12-4 and TRBJ2-2; 8 bases match TRBD2. CDR3 length equals 14 residues. V lost 4 bases, J lost 6 bases, and 4 bases stayed unmatched. The CDR3 sequence is CASSYRGGPGELFF. The CDR3 nucleotides read TGTGCCAGCAGTTACCGGGGGGGACCCGGGGAGCTGTTTTTT.

A remark on this clone: The junction does not match germline at one end; this may be a read error. The chain carries TRBV7-7 and TRBJ2-2; possibly TRBD1 for D (5 bases). Per the germline V gene, CDR1 is SSHAT and CDR2 is FNYEAQ (reference sequence). This CDR3 comprises 15 residues. CDR3 sequence: CASSSGHGYTGELFF. In DNA, the CDR3 is TGTGCTAGCAGCTCCGGACATGGATACACCGGGGAGCTGTTTTTT.

This clone occurred many times. The chain combines TRBV5-1 with TRBJ2-7, with D unresolved. CDR1 and CDR2 from the germline V gene are SGHRS and YFSETQ. Trimming left V 2 bases short and J 3 bases short, with 12 bases between. This CDR3 comprises 14 residues. The CDR3 nucleotides read TGCGCCAGCAGCTTTAAACCGGATTACTACGAGCAGTACTTC. Protein: CASSFKPDYYEQYF.

This clone was recorded at least ten times. V and J are TRBV19 and TRBJ2-7; D ambiguous. Trimming took 6 bases from V and 1 from J, leaving 10 bases between them. Germline values: CDR1 LNHDA, CDR2 SQIVND (reference sequence). The CDR3 contains 13 residues. For the CDR3, the DNA is TGTGCCAGTAGCCCTTCTATATCCTACGAGCAGTACTTC. Its translation: CASSPSISYEQYF. The full variable domain, its missing parts supplied by reference TRBV19 and TRBJ2-7, is DGGITQSPKYLFRKEGQNVTLSCEQNLNHDAMYWYRQDPGQGLRLIYYSQIVNDFQKGDIAEGYSVSREKKESFPLTVTSAQKNPTAFYLCASSPSISYEQYFGPGTRLTVT.

Many counts were recorded for this clone. The rearrangement joins TRBV27 to TRBJ1-1; TRBD1 might be the D (6 bases). The ends were cut back, 10 bases at V and 2 bases at J, with 20 bases in the middle. Germline V gives CDR1 MNHEY, CDR2 SMNVEV (reference sequence). The CDR3 totals 15 residues. The CDR3 region has the DNA TGTGCCACAGTCTCCAAACAGGGCAGCAACACTGAAGCTTTCTTT. This translates into CATVSKQGSNTEAFF.

This clone was seen more than once but under ten times. A much larger clonotype is one base distant, so this may be a read error. This rearrangement joins TRBV7-9 to TRBJ1-6; 11 nucleotides match TRBD1. Germline lookup yields CDR1 SEHNR and CDR2 FQNEAQ (reference sequence). CDR3 length: 15 residues. This CDR3 reads CTSSFGTGGRSPLHF. CDR3 nucleotide sequence: TGTACCAGCAGCTTCGGGACAGGGGGTAGGTCACCCCTCCACTTT.

This clone was found many times. V and J are TRBV11-1 and TRBJ2-2, with 7 positions matching TRBD1. The CDR3 loop spans 16 amino acids. Germline lookup yields CDR1 SGHAT and CDR2 FQDESV (reference sequence). Germline trimming cut 0 bases from V and 0 bases from J; bases unmatched to any gene: 1. CDR3 DNA sequence: TGTGCCAGCAGCTTAGCGCAGGGGGCGAACACCGGGGAGCTGTTTTTT. Translated: CASSLAQGANTGELFF.

This clone has a count of ten or more. The chain combines TRBV27 with TRBJ1-1; TRBD1 matches at 9 bases. The germline V gene encodes CDR1 MNHEY and CDR2 SMNVEV (reference sequence). V gave up 5 bases and J gave up 0 bases; unmatched junction bases: 7. The CDR3 has 16 amino acids. The CDR3 coding sequence is TGTGCCAGCAGTATAGGACAGGGGATTTTGAACACTGAAGCTTTCTTT. Translated, it gives CASSIGQGILNTEAFF.